This T cell receptor beta chain was identified during a study of T cell changes during pregnancy in multiple sclerosis. TCRdb keeps only in-frame clones here, not all; method: immunoSEQ multiplex PCR. The sample carries tens of thousands of clones, 85% to 90% recorded once. In germline, CDR1 is LNHNV, CDR2 YYDKDF (reference sequence). CDR3 length equals 15 residues. V lost 1 base and J lost 7; bases outside the gene matches: 4. Sequencing was performed on CD4+ T cells from peripheral blood mononuclear cells, taken in the first trimester of pregnancy. This TCR derives from a female donor in good health, enrolled as a control in a pregnancy study. V and J are TRBV15 and TRBJ2-1; 10 bases align to TRBD1. CDR3 in DNA: TGTGCCACCAGCAGAGGGGGACAGGGGTTAAATGAGCAGTTCTTC. Protein: CATSRGGQGLNEQFF.